The 12 T cell receptor beta chains below all came from one sample that was sequenced in a study of blood T cell repertoires in COVID-19. Repertoires were generated with immunoSEQ multiplex PCR, while TCRdb's copy carries only in-frame clones and drops some. Of some 240,000 clones listed, under 90% are singletons. The material sequenced was PBMCs or T cells enriched from blood (not recorded which). The receptors come from a man aged 25-45 years with acute COVID-19.

The chain recombines TRBV29-1 with TRBJ2-5, with TRBD2 matching over 11 bases. The CDR3 covers 13 residues. V trimming: 8 bases; J trimming: 3 bases; junction bases outside the gene matches: 5. Per germline, CDR1 SQVTM and CDR2 ANQGSEA. CDR3 residues: CSWEGLAEETQYF. CDR3 nucleotide sequence: TGCAGCTGGGAGGGACTAGCGGAAGAGACCCAGTACTTC. The whole variable domain, remainder taken from reference TRBV29-1 and TRBJ2-5, is SAVISQKPSRDICQRGTSLTIQCQVDSQVTMMFWYRQQPGQSLTLIATANQGSEATYESGFVIDKFPISRPNLTFSTLTVSNMSPEDSSIYLCSWEGLAEETQYFGPGTRLLVL.

This clone was recorded only once. The J gene is TRBJ2-1, the V gene TRBV6-5; tentatively, D is TRBD1 (6 bases). Germline V gene data show CDR1 as MNHEY and CDR2 as SVGAGI. Trimming took off 4 bases at V and 0 bases at J, with 10 bases between the two ends. There are 15 residues in the CDR3. The CDR3 region has the DNA TGTGCCAGCAGTTTAGACAGGAGCTCCTACAATGAGCAGTTCTTC. This encodes CASSLDRSSYNEQFF.

The gene calls are TRBV12-3 or TRBV12-4 and TRBJ2-5, with D perhaps matching TRBD2 (5 bases). The CDR3 is 13 residues long. V was pared by 5 bases and J by 5 bases, with 12 bases between. CDR3 sequence: CASSPGSRETQYF. The DNA for the CDR3 is TGTGCCAGCAGTCCGGGGTCCCGGGAGACCCAGTACTTC.

The V gene is TRBV5-4, the J gene TRBJ2-5; D may be TRBD1 (5 bases). Deletions cut 3 bases from V and 2 bases from J, with 11 bases between. The CDR3 spans 14 residues. Germline V gene data show CDR1 as SGHNT and CDR2 as YYREEE (reference sequence). CDR3: CASSSPRQQETQYF. CDR3 nucleotide sequence: TGTGCCAGCAGCTCCCCGCGACAGCAAGAGACCCAGTACTTC.

The rearrangement joins TRBV2 to TRBJ2-3, with 13 bases identical to TRBD2. The CDR3 is made up of 16 amino acids. The ends lost 5 bases at V and 11 bases at J; junction bases unmatched: 13. The germline V gene encodes CDR1 SNHLY and CDR2 FYNNEI. This chain's CDR3 is CASSPTTSGGIRGQYF. The CDR3 coding sequence is TGTGCCAGCAGTCCAACGACTAGCGGGGGGATCCGGGGGCAGTATTTT.

This clone was seen a handful of times. The chain carries TRBV7-9 and TRBJ1-6; D is perhaps TRBD1 (6 bases). This CDR3 contains 13 residues. Looked up from germline, CDR1 is SEHNR and CDR2 is FQNEAQ (reference sequence). V lost 5 bases and J 11 bases, leaving 13 bases between the germline ends. In nucleotides, the CDR3 is TGTGCCAGCAGCCCCGAGGGGGATCCACCCCTCCACTTT. It is translated as CASSPEGDPPLHF. Combining the CDR3 with reference TRBV7-9 and TRBJ1-6 gives the whole variable domain DTGVSQNPRHKITKRGQNVTFRCDPISEHNRLYWYRQTLGQGPEFLTYFQNEAQLEKSRLLSDRFSAERPKGSFSTLEIQRTEQGDSAMYLCASSPEGDPPLHFGNGTRLTVT.

V is TRBV3-1 (or the pseudogene TRBV3-2) and J is TRBJ1-6, with 8 bases aligning to TRBD1. This CDR3 region has 14 residues. Germline assignment: CDR1 LGHDT and CDR2 YNNKEL (reference sequence). Unmatched junction bases numbered 7, after V lost 5 bases and J lost 10 bases. In DNA form, the CDR3 reads TGTGCCAGCAGCACCGGACAGGGACCCTCACCCCTCCACTTT. Protein product: CASSTGQGPSPLHF.

This chain joins TRBV7-6 and TRBJ1-4, with D unclear. Trimming stripped 3 bases from V and 7 bases from J, with 21 bases between. The germline V gene encodes CDR1 SGHVS and CDR2 FNYEAQ. This CDR3 region has 17 residues. The CDR3 sequence is CASSFHFGRRVCEKLFF. CDR3 bases: TGTGCCAGCAGCTTCCATTTCGGGAGGCGGGTCTGTGAAAAACTGTTTTTT.

V usage is TRBV19 and J usage is TRBJ1-1, with D maybe TRBD1 (6 bases). This CDR3 spans 13 amino acids. The V and J ends lost 3 bases and 6 bases respectively, with 11 bases between them. The germline V gene encodes CDR1 LNHDA and CDR2 SQIVND (reference sequence). The CDR3 nucleotides read TGTGCCAGTAGTATCGGGGGGCTCGCTGAAGCTTTCTTT. This sequence encodes CASSIGGLAEAFF. Using reference TRBV19 and TRBJ1-1 for the parts outside the CDR3, the full variable domain is DGGITQSPKYLFRKEGQNVTLSCEQNLNHDAMYWYRQDPGQGLRLIYYSQIVNDFQKGDIAEGYSVSREKKESFPLTVTSAQKNPTAFYLCASSIGGLAEAFFGQGTRLTVV.

This sequence joins TRBV6-4 and TRBJ1-3; D not certain. The germline V and J ends were trimmed by 6 bases and 0 bases, with 9 bases remaining between them. This CDR3 contains 14 residues. Germline V gene sequence: CDR1 MRHNA, CDR2 SNTAGT. Here the CDR3 DNA reads TGTGCCAGCAGCTTTTCCAGCTCTGGAAACACCATATATTTT. Translated: CASSFSSSGNTIYF.

The gene calls are TRBV3-1 (or the pseudogene TRBV3-2) and TRBJ2-7; 8 bases are shared with TRBD2. The CDR3 spans 15 residues. CDR1 LGHDT and CDR2 YNNKEL come from the germline V gene (reference sequence). V shed 1 base and J 0 bases; nucleotides not matched to a gene: 2. The CDR3 DNA is TGTGCCAGCAGCCAAGTGAGCGGGAGCTCCTACGAGCAGTACGTC. This codes for CASSQVSGSSYEQYV.

The rearrangement joins TRBV30 to TRBJ2-2, with TRBD1 matching 8 bases. The junction had 2 bases not matched to a gene; V was cut back by 2 bases and J by 6 bases. Germline V CDR1 and CDR2: GTSNPN, SVGIG (reference sequence). The CDR3 covers 13 residues. This CDR3 reads CAWSPGGSGELFF. DNA for the CDR3: TGTGCCTGGAGTCCAGGGGGCTCCGGGGAGCTGTTTTTT.